This T cell receptor (beta chain) was sequenced for a study of shared clonotypes between healthy human individuals. Across the study: The donor pool was made up of two women and three men aged 18 to 49.

DNA at around 210 ng, 25,000 to 35,000 T cell genomes, went into sorted-subset replicate PCRs. Repertoires were generated with immunoSEQ multiplex PCR, while TCRdb's copy carries only in-frame clones and drops some. The sample lists approximately 640,000 clones, 72% occurring once. Each donor was a Caucasian adult residing in Nashville, Tennessee. CDR1 MNHNS and CDR2 SASEGT come from the germline V gene. V shed 4 bases and J shed 0 bases, with 13 bases lying between them. The CDR3 sequence is 16 residues long. Notes on this clone: Antigen specificity is unknown.

General observations from the study: For naive CD4 cells, approximately 5% of clonotypes were shared across four donors.

Specimen: memory CD4+ T cells sorted from blood. Subset described: CD45RA-negative fraction. The TCR sequence derives from a woman in her thirties in good health. The chain uses TRBV6-1 and TRBJ2-1; D is undetermined. For the CDR3, the DNA is TGTGCCAGCAGTGGTGGCTACCTTCGCTCCTACAATGAGCAGTTCTTC. It yields the protein CASSGGYLRSYNEQFF.